This passage covers 20 T cell receptor beta chains from one sample sequenced in a study of Ad26.COV2.S vaccination and SARS-CoV-2 variants. Using immunoSEQ multiplex PCR, the repertoire was profiled, and TCRdb retains in-frame clones only, with some absent. The sample records about 350,000 clones, less than 90% being singletons. Noted treatment: 15 to 20 received Ad26.COV2.S at low or high dose, single or two shots; about 5 received placebo; per-sample allocation not given. Sampling took place 63 days after the first vaccine or placebo injection. The sample here was peripheral blood, taken in a trial of Ad26.COV2.S vaccine versus placebo. The receptors originated from a person between 18 and 59 years old who received the Ad26.COV2.S COVID-19 vaccine or a placebo.

This clone was detected only a few times. CDR3 loop: CASSLKVQGGFTEAFF. The DNA of the CDR3 is TGCGCCAGCAGCCTGAAGGTCCAGGGAGGATTCACTGAAGCTTTCTTT. The genes are TRBV4-1 and TRBJ1-1; a weak D match, TRBD1 (5 bases). Germline CDR1 reads MGHRA; CDR2 reads YSYEKL. Trimming stripped 4 bases from V and 4 bases from J, with 19 bases between. The CDR3 extends over 16 amino acids.

The chain has TRBV5-1 and TRBJ1-2, with D maybe TRBD1 (5 bases). This CDR3 contains 14 residues. CDR1 and CDR2 from the germline V gene are SGHRS and YFSETQ. V lost 4 bases to trimming and J lost 4 bases, with 14 bases between them. CDR3 in amino acids: CASSPPREGYGYTF. CDR3 DNA sequence: TGCGCCAGCAGCCCCCCCAGGGAGGGCTATGGCTACACCTTC.

The DNA of the CDR3 is TGTGCCAGCAGTTCGTCAATAGCGGGAGATTTCACCGGGGAGCTGTTTTTT. It codes for CASSSSIAGDFTGELFF. The chain is built from TRBV28 and TRBJ2-2; 9 nucleotides match TRBD2. V was clipped by 4 bases and J by 4 bases; unmatched bases: 10. This CDR3 comprises 17 residues. Germline lookup yields CDR1 MDHEN and CDR2 SYDVKM. Using reference TRBV28 and TRBJ2-2 for the parts outside the CDR3, the full variable domain is DVKVTQSSRYLVKRTGEKVFLECVQDMDHENMFWYRQDPGLGLRLIYFSYDVKMKEKGDIPEGYSVSREKKERFSLILESASTNQTSMYLCASSSSIAGDFTGELFFGEGSRLTVL.

The chain joins TRBV19 to TRBJ1-4; no reliable D call. The CDR3 has 15 residues. V was shortened by 0 bases and J by 8 bases, with 13 bases between the two germline ends. Germline V CDR1 and CDR2: LNHDA, SQIVND (reference sequence). CDR3 DNA sequence: TGTGCCAGTAGTATAGAGTTTCCGGGTATCGAAAAACTGTTTTTT. Translation: CASSIEFPGIEKLFF.

The V gene is TRBV28, the J gene TRBJ1-6; D is perhaps TRBD1 (6 bases). Germline V gene data show CDR1 as MDHEN and CDR2 as SYDVKM. This CDR3 is built from 16 residues. V was trimmed by 6 bases and J by 9 bases, leaving 21 bases between them. CDR3 nucleotides: TGTGCCAGCAGATCCTCTAGGGGGTACTTCGGTTCACCCCTCCACTTT. Amino acids: CASRSSRGYFGSPLHF.

On this clone: Other DNA sequences from this sample encode an identical CDR3 as well. The chain is built from TRBV6-4 and TRBJ2-1; a possible D gene is TRBD2 (5 bases). Deletions cut 0 bases from V and 1 base from J, with 7 bases between. Germline V CDR1 and CDR2: MRHNA, SNTAGT. CDR3 size: 15 residues. The CDR3 DNA is TGTGCCAGCAGTGACTCCTCGGGGTCCTACAATGAGCAGTTCTTC. It yields the protein CASSDSSGSYNEQFF.

V is TRBV18 and J is TRBJ1-5; D is unresolved. This CDR3 is 13 amino acids long. CDR1 and CDR2 from the germline V gene are KGHSH and LQKENI. Trimming removed 4 bases from V and 4 bases from J, with 8 bases in between. The CDR3 loop is CASSRMRNQPQHF. The CDR3 DNA reads TGTGCCAGCTCACGGATGCGGAATCAGCCCCAGCATTTT.

The V gene is TRBV10-3, the J gene TRBJ1-4; a weak D match, TRBD1 (5 bases). Germline V gene data show CDR1 as ENHRY and CDR2 as SYGVKD. Trimming cost V 5 bases and J 8 bases, with 21 bases left between them. The CDR3 has 16 residues. Written as DNA, the CDR3 is TGTGCCATCAGTACCAACGTTAATTGGACATTCGAAAAACTGTTTTTT. Amino acid sequence: CAISTNVNWTFEKLFF.

The J gene is TRBJ2-5, the V gene TRBV7-2, with D possibly TRBD2 on 5 matching bases. Germline CDR1 reads SGHTA; CDR2 reads FQGNSA. With 5 bases removed from V and 2 bases from J, the gap between germline ends came to 18 bases. The CDR3 is made up of 16 amino acids. Here the CDR3 reads CASSPHKLVPQETQYF. Here the CDR3 DNA reads TGTGCCAGCAGCCCCCATAAACTAGTTCCTCAAGAGACCCAGTACTTC.

This clone was found many times. This sequence joins TRBV7-8 and TRBJ1-2; D may be TRBD1 (5 bases). Per germline, CDR1 SGHVS and CDR2 FQNEAQ. The CDR3 has 15 residues. Trimming shortened V by 2 bases and J by 4 bases, and 14 bases separated the two germline ends. This CDR3 is CASSLTGSDGYGYTF. CDR3 coding DNA: TGTGCCAGCAGCTTAACAGGCTCCGACGGCTATGGCTACACCTTC.

The V and J genes are TRBV5-6 and TRBJ1-6; maybe TRBD1 (6 bases). CDR1 and CDR2 from the germline V gene are SGHDT and YYEEEE. The CDR3 is made up of 16 amino acids. Trimming cost V 0 bases and J 10 bases, with 17 bases left between them. The CDR3 is CASSLVTGRASSPLHF. The CDR3 DNA reads TGTGCCAGCAGCTTGGTAACAGGGAGGGCGAGCTCACCCCTCCACTTT.

The chain joins TRBV27 to TRBJ1-5; D perhaps matches TRBD1 (6 bases). The CDR3 is made up of 14 amino acids. Germline V lookup: CDR1 MNHEY, CDR2 SMNVEV (reference sequence). V shed 2 bases and J shed 9 bases, with 14 bases lying between them. The chain's CDR3 is CASSLNGGLAPQHF. Here the CDR3 DNA reads TGTGCCAGCAGTTTAAATGGGGGCTTGGCGCCCCAGCATTTT.

V gene TRBV27 combines with J gene TRBJ2-7; 8 bases match TRBD1. V was pared by 2 bases and J by 2 bases, with 8 bases of the junction left unmatched. Per germline, CDR1 MNHEY and CDR2 SMNVEV (reference sequence). The CDR3 is 16 amino acids. CDR3: CASSLIGAGGTYEQYF. For the CDR3, the DNA is TGTGCCAGCAGTTTAATAGGCGCAGGGGGCACCTACGAGCAGTACTTC.

The chain combines TRBV9 with TRBJ2-3; D is unclear. This CDR3 is built from 14 residues. Germline lookup yields CDR1 SGDLS and CDR2 YYNGEE. V lost 0 bases and J lost 2, with 7 bases in between. As DNA, the CDR3 is TGTGCCAGCAGCGTAGGAGCAACCACAGATACGCAGTATTTT. Translated: CASSVGATTDTQYF.

The chain carries TRBV5-1 and TRBJ2-3, with D maybe TRBD2 (7 bases). The CDR3 totals 13 residues. In germline, CDR1 is SGHRS, CDR2 YFSETQ. Trimming cost V 9 bases and J 5 bases, with 16 bases left between them. CDR3 nucleotide sequence: TGCGCCACCCGGGGGCCGGGGGGAGATACGCAGTATTTT. As protein: CATRGPGGDTQYF.

The chain recombines TRBV11-2 with TRBJ2-1, with D possibly being TRBD2 (5 bases). This CDR3 spans 14 amino acids. Germline CDR1 and CDR2: SGHAT and FQNNGV. Trimming removed 3 bases from V and 1 base from J, with 7 bases in between. The CDR3: CASSFTSSYNEQFF. CDR3 DNA sequence: TGTGCCAGCAGCTTTACTAGTTCCTACAATGAGCAGTTCTTC. Looking up the rest from reference TRBV11-2 and TRBJ2-1 gives the full variable domain: EAGVAQSPRYKIIEKRQSVAFWCNPISGHATLYWYQQILGQGPKLLIQFQNNGVVDDSQLPKDRFSAERLKGVDSTLKIQPAKLEDSAVYLCASSFTSSYNEQFFGPGTRLTVL.

The chain employs TRBV6-1 and TRBJ1-3, with TRBD1 as a possible D gene (5 bases). Germline V lookup: CDR1 MNHNS, CDR2 SASEGT. V was pared by 2 bases and J by 7 bases, with 9 bases between. This CDR3 region has 13 residues. CDR3 coding DNA: TGTGCCAGCAGTGAACGCGAGGGGAACACCATATATTTT. This codes for CASSEREGNTIYF.

This clone was detected only once. This chain uses TRBV5-1 with TRBJ2-2, with D perhaps TRBD2 (7 bases). CDR1 SGHRS and CDR2 YFSETQ come from the germline V gene. This CDR3 is built from 16 residues. Trimming took off 2 bases at V and 7 bases at J, with 18 bases between the two ends. The CDR3 sequence is CASSLPAAGAYGELFF. CDR3 in DNA: TGCGCCAGCAGCTTACCAGCCGCGGGGGCTTACGGGGAGCTGTTTTTT.

The gene calls are TRBV9 and TRBJ1-6; D gene uncertain. CDR3 size: 14 residues. V lost 5 bases to trimming and J lost 5 bases, with 11 bases between them. CDR1 and CDR2 from the germline V gene are SGDLS and YYNGEE. The DNA of the CDR3 is TGTGCCAGCAGGTGGACTGAGGATAATTCACCCCTCCACTTT. It is translated as CASRWTEDNSPLHF.

This chain connects TRBV14 to TRBJ1-2; D may be TRBD1 (6 bases). Trimming shortened V by 0 bases and J by 0 bases, and 11 bases separated the two germline ends. The CDR3 runs to 16 residues. Germline V gene lookup returns CDR1 SGHDN and CDR2 FVKESK. The CDR3 DNA follows: TGTGCCAGCAGCCAAGATCGGCCAGGGGCTAACTATGGCTACACCTTC. It encodes CASSQDRPGANYGYTF.